This TCR beta chain was captured by sequencing in a study of response to subunit inactivated influenza vaccine. Study-level points and caveats: Authors suggested few new T cells are recruited by each seasonal influenza vaccination.

Of note for this clonotype: Its cognate antigen is unknown.

TCRdb itself ran the RT-PCR reads through MiXCR, one entry per CDR3 protein. The sample lists about 520,000 distinct CDR3 sequences, about 25% occurring once. The junction had 7 bases not matched to a gene; V was cut back by 5 bases and J by 4 bases. CDR1 and CDR2 from the germline V gene are MNHEY and SMNVEV (reference sequence). CDR3 size: 15 residues. The sample here was CD4+ T cells sorted from PBMCs, taken 5 to 6 days after vaccination. This clonotype was sampled from a man aged 45-60 years who received an inactivated influenza vaccine. V is TRBV27 and J is TRBJ1-1; TRBD1 matches 10 bases. The CDR3 DNA sequence: TGTGCCAGCAGTCACTCCCGGGACAGGGGCACTGAAGCTTTCTTT. Translating gives CASSHSRDRGTEAFF.